This T cell receptor beta chain was sequenced during a study of cytomegalovirus exposure and HLA in healthy donors (dated by TCRdb to about 2017). Looking at the study overall: In an earlier analysis of some 550 of the donors, 250 to 350 Gb of sequence data and some 100 million unique TCR beta sequences from some 170 million T cells were reported. In a later analysis, previously published TCR beta repertoires from 550 to 700 donors were re-analyzed and high-resolution HLA genotyping was added so that TCR occurrence patterns could be studied. An earlier analysis of fewer than 700 of the donors applied high-throughput TCR beta sequencing to assess whether each TCR beta V gene segment acted as functional or pseudogenic. Both class I and class II loci were covered by HLA typing, at four-digit resolution. In addition to the first cohort of roughly 700 subjects, a separate validation cohort of approximately 110 different subjects was used. About 280 gigabases of sequencing data and tens of millions of unique TCR sequences made up an early release that covered approximately 650 HLA-typed donors. The genetic ancestry cluster associated with self-reported Caucasian donors included 65% to 90% of the roughly 400 genotyped donors. The study profiled the T cell repertoires of fewer than 850 subjects by immunosequencing and related them to cytomegalovirus serostatus. Five DR-DQ haplotypes were treated as single units for association and clustering because of strong linkage in the cohort. In the later analysis, no new phenotypic data were used to find candidate immune exposures; instead, reliance was placed on TCR beta sequences and their occurrence across donors. Among 300 to 500 genotyped donors of the cohort, an average of approximately 240,000 unique TCR beta nucleotide sequences was sequenced per donor, of which 15% to 20% were non-productive. All discovery cohort repertoires had been generated on a single sequencing platform. The study aimed to test whether cataloging public T cell receptors could reveal signatures of past pathogen exposure. Donor age, sex, ethnicity and CMV serostatus were compiled together with the repertoire data. A later genetic analysis took genome-wide SNP genotypes for 398 of the 666 donors and used that subset as a discovery cohort. To predict cytomegalovirus infection status, the study combined high-throughput TCR immunosequencing, statistical association of individual TCRs with disease status, and machine learning. The number of donors typed differed by locus, with 629-630 for A, B, C, DRB1 and DQB1, roughly 550 for DQA1, about 610 for DPA1, and 400 to 490 for DPB1.

V is trimmed back by 2 bases and J by 4 bases, and the junction contains 4 bases that no gene match accounts for. The germline V gene supplies CDR1 MNHEY and CDR2 SVGAGI. The CDR3 runs 15 residues from the cysteine to the phenylalanine. CDR3 DNA only is kept here, 45 bases in frame from base 1. The cohort comprised approximately 700 healthy bone marrow donors. At the time of sampling, every cohort member was nominally healthy, though immune exposures that went unrecorded were likely present. The donor tested CMV seronegative and was one of the 352 seronegative cohort members. Each donor provided a peripheral blood sample, and peripheral blood mononuclear cells were used for TCR beta sequencing. Genomic DNA was extracted from the blood cell samples with the Qiagen DNeasy Blood Extraction Kit. Turning to this clone: Its antigen is not yet known. Per-nucleotide qualities are absent, and no much larger clonotype sits a single base away.

Library method: the immunoSEQ multiplex PCR assay. The multiplex PCR relied on a mix of 60 forward primers for TCR Vbeta segments and 13 reverse primers for TCR Jbeta segments. The CDR3 region of rearranged TCR beta genes was amplified from genomic DNA by a multiplex PCR assay. The amplified TCR beta libraries were sequenced on the Illumina HiSeq System as 87-base-pair reads. In the paper's pipeline: In a later analysis, tens of millions of unique TCR beta chains were counted across the 500 to 850 repertoires, and around 11 million of these chains were shared by at least two donors. Raw reads were error-corrected and collapsed into unique sequences by a nearest-neighbor algorithm in which closely related sequences were merged to remove PCR and sequencing errors. CDR3 sequences were aligned to IMGT reference sequences to assign V, D and J gene segments. Each retained sequence needed at least a six-nucleotide match to both a V gene segment and a J gene segment. Rearrangements were classified as productive when the CDR3 lacked stop codons and remained in frame with V and J, and all other rearrangements were classified as non-productive. CDR3 was defined by IMGT convention, running from the second conserved V-encoded cysteine to the conserved J-encoded phenylalanine. The earlier analysis of about 610 of the donors excluded sequences that lacked an unambiguous match to a single V gene segment. In an earlier analysis of some 590 of the donors, a V segment was called functional when productive rearrangements were above 56.7%, and segregating when the standard deviation between donors exceeded 5%. A statistical classification framework was built to diagnose cytomegalovirus status from the catalog of TCR beta chain sequences. A later analysis assigned V and J genes by comparing TCR nucleotide sequences with IMGT/GENE-DB human TR gene sequences. A later analysis assigned CDR3 sequences and most-parsimonious VDJ recombination scenarios with the TCRdist pipeline. A later analysis defined each TCR beta chain by its CDR3 amino acid sequence plus V-gene family, and excluded reads lacking a unique V-gene family. To address suspected cross-contamination and a sequencing artifact, a later analysis removed a few hundred highly shared, low-generation-probability nucleotide sequences. In a later analysis, a clonal expansion index was calculated for each public chain from normalized within-repertoire ranks of inferred template counts. A later analysis computed generation probabilities with a VDJ recombination model fitted to out-of-frame rearrangements, and checked the results against IGoR. In a later analysis, hypergeometric tests were used to score TCR-TCR, TCR-HLA and TCR-CMV co-occurrence, with a repertoire-size bias correction applied to TCR pairs. A later analysis estimated false discovery rates by permuting HLA or CMV assignments 20 times. In a later analysis, co-occurring TCRs were grouped using DBSCAN, and TCRdist sequence similarity was added for clustering within HLA-allele-positive subsets. Repertoires with fewer than 30,000 or more than 120,000 public chains were left out of co-occurrence clustering, as were a handful of repertoires with anomalous nucleotide sharing. Imported from immuneACCESS, the table was reduced by TCRdb to in-frame sequences with V and J called. These copies leave out some clones; in studies compared against another copy, an unresolved V gene accounts for under half, and the cause of the remainder is not known. D and trimming come from the DNA, and the V and J calls and clone size come from that table. In all, the sample holds around 200,000 clones, and about 89% of those were seen once. Approximately 1% of the sample is taken by the ten largest.

The full study reports these points: A later analysis associated 16,951 TCR beta sequences with specific HLA alleles at a false discovery rate of 0.05. Linkage disequilibrium might explain the correlated functional status among segregating V segments, but an unknown experimental factor could not be excluded. The 87-base-pair reads could not distinguish some IMGT-functional V segments, including TRBV6-2 and TRBV6-3, so those segments were excluded. Most TCR sequences were observed very rarely across donors, whereas some public TCRs were present in many individuals. Broadly in line with IMGT annotations, most TCR beta V segments showed up in productive rearrangements about 87% or about 30% of the time in an earlier analysis of 587 of the donors. A further reported finding was that TCR beta sequences accurately predicted the HLA-A and HLA-B alleles for most subjects in the first cohort. According to a later analysis, parvovirus B19, influenza, CMV and Epstein-Barr virus appeared linked to several top co-occurrence clusters. The presence/absence analyses assumed that sequencing depth was roughly uniform across donors, and that assumption may not be true. When HLA alleles, especially DR and DQ, strongly co-occurred, attributing TCR associations to individual alleles was difficult. A total of 150 or so TCR beta chains were listed by the study as associated with cytomegalovirus. According to a later analysis, TCR association rates differed among HLA loci, with DRB1 alleles showing the most associated TCRs and HLA-C alleles showing the fewest. Immune exposure information for the cohort was limited to CMV serostatus. Cytomegalovirus status was reported to be diagnosed by the classifier with high specificity and sensitivity in both the original and validation cohorts. Because some donors lacked HLA typing at each locus, the association tests relied only on the typed subset. Three of the identified cytomegalovirus-associated TCR beta chains were confirmed in vitro to be specific for cytomegalovirus antigens. A later analysis found that most CMV-associated TCR beta chains appeared HLA-restricted, with HLA associations seemingly driven largely by CMV exposure. Because counts were too low, around 18 rarely observed V segments, including chromosome 9 orphons, were left out of the earlier analysis of over 550 of the donors. A later analysis found that HLA-associated TCR beta chains were more clonally expanded and had lower generation probabilities than equally common non-associated chains. It was suggested by the authors that the approach could potentially be generalized to other disease states and immunological phenotypes. According to a later genetic analysis, donors in an Asian-associated ancestry cluster had fewer N-insertions in productive TCRs than the roughly 670-donor mean. A cluster of highly shared sequence variants was judged likely to be a technical artifact of the sequencing pipeline. Only TCR beta chains were sequenced in this cohort, and the absence of alpha or paired-chain data limited detectable features. V-gene and J-gene trimming of TCR beta chains was associated with a missense DCLRE1C variant in a later genetic analysis, and the association was replicated in an independent cohort.

The specimen sequenced was PBMCs. Recombination linked TRBV6-5 to TRBJ1-3, and TRBD1 aligns with 8 junction nucleotides. The TCR comes from a woman in her late teens or twenties in good health and CMV-seronegative. The CDR3: CASSYDRGFGNTIYF. The DNA sequence reads TGTGCCAGCAGTTACGACAGGGGATTCGGAAACACCATATATTTT.